This T cell receptor (beta chain) was sequenced during a study of technical replicates of blood from a few donors. This clone was counted once. Sequencing was performed with immunoSEQ multiplex PCR; in TCRdb, only in-frame clones are kept and a portion is missing. The data contain some 77,000 clones, about 86% of them singletons. The TCR sequence derives from a human donor in good health. Some clones in this sample may be carry-over from other donors' samples. Sequenced: PBMCs.

The CDR3 loop is CASSSDRIQETQYF. CDR3 sequence (DNA): TGTGCCAGCAGCTCAGACAGAATCCAAGAGACCCAGTACTTC. This rearrangement joins TRBV7-6 to TRBJ2-5, with a possible D match to TRBD1 (5 bases). CDR1 and CDR2 (germline): SGHVS, FNYEAQ. The V end was cut by 4 bases, the J end by 1 base, with 10 bases between. This CDR3 has 14 amino acids.